This entry concerns a single TCR beta chain. Its specificity is not known. The data were obtained in a study of T cells in Graves' hyperthyroidism and ophthalmopathy. Looking at the study overall: At initial diagnosis, before any treatment had begun, peripheral blood was obtained. Findings of the study overall: Most clonotypes that expanded in the thyroid above 0.001 also showed up in blood.

TCR beta CDR3 sequences were amplified from RNA transcripts. The HTBI primer set served for first-round RT-PCR of the TCR CDR3. TCRdb reprocessed the multiplex PCR reads with MiXCR, giving one entry per CDR3 protein. The table includes hundreds of thousands of distinct CDR3 sequences, 15% to 20% detected once. V lost 0 bases and J lost 5, with 12 bases in between. The germline gives CDR1 LGHDT, CDR2 YNNKEL (reference sequence). This CDR3 is 15 amino acids long. Uncontrolled infection, other autoimmune disease, pregnancy or lactation disqualified patients from enrolment. Together with thyroid ultrasound, orbital computed tomography, serum thyroxine and TRAb, clinical symptoms were used for diagnoses.

The genes are TRBV3-1 and TRBJ2-3, with D perhaps TRBD2 (5 bases). The TCR sequence derives from a man between 50 and 59 years old with Graves' ophthalmopathy. The specimen was blood. The CDR3 spells CASSQEERGLDTQYF. The CDR3 DNA reads TGTGCCAGCAGCCAAGAAGAACGCGGGTTAGATACGCAGTATTTT.